A selection of T cell receptor beta chains follows, all from one sample in a study of blood T cell repertoires in COVID-19. TCRdb's copy holds only in-frame clones and misses some; the assay was immunoSEQ multiplex PCR. The sample holds 150,000 to 200,000 clones; 87% are singletons and the top ten take 3.5% to 4%. The specimen was peripheral blood. The origin of the receptors is a woman aged 55-70 years who had recovered from COVID-19. The CDR3 runs from the conserved cysteine through the conserved F or W. A D gene is named only where the DNA matches it firmly. Expanded clones are given a class, and other clones once, few, many or no size at all.

TRBJ2-1 | TRBV12-3/TRBV12-4 | NA | NA | TGTGCCAGCAGTAGGGGATACAATGAGCAGTTCTTC | CASSRGYNEQFF
TRBJ2-3 | TRBV5-1 | NA | NA | TGCGCCAGCAGCTTGGTAGGTTATCAGGGAGATACGCAGTATTTT | CASSLVGYQGDTQYF
TRBJ1-2 | TRBV30 | NA | NA | TGTGCCTGGAGGGGGGGGAACTATGGCTACACCTTC | CAWRGGNYGYTF
TRBJ2-2 | TRBV11-3 | once | NA | TGTGCCAGCAGCTTAGTAGAATCCGGGGAGCTGTTTTTT | CASSLVESGELFF
TRBJ1-1 | TRBV18 | NA | NA | TGTGCCAGCTCACCACCGCTCCCGACAGATGAAGCTTTCTTT | CASSPPLPTDEAFF
TRBJ2-1 | TRBV5-1 | NA | TRBD2 | TGCGCCAGCAGCCCTAGCGGGGGCTCATCCTACAATGAGCAGTTCTTC | CASSPSGGSSYNEQFF
TRBJ2-7 | TRBV5-4 | NA | NA | TGTGCCAGCAGCCGCGCCGGGGGACAGTGGGTAGCCTACGAGCAGTACTTC | CASSRAGGQWVAYEQYF
TRBJ2-1 | TRBV19 | NA | TRBD1 | TGTGCCAGTTCGGACAGGGGGCTTTTCGATGAGCAGTTCTTC | CASSDRGLFDEQFF
TRBJ1-5 | TRBV6-5 | NA | TRBD1 | TGTGCCAGCAGGGGGACAGGGGAACAGCCCCAGCATTTT | CASRGTGEQPQHF
TRBJ2-2 | TRBV5-1 | NA | TRBD1 | TGCGCCAGCAGACCGGACAGGGGCACCGGGGAGCTGTTTTTT | CASRPDRGTGELFF
TRBJ1-1 | TRBV10-1 | NA | TRBD1 | TGCGCCAGCAGGGACAGGTTGAACACTGAAGCTTTCTTT | CASRDRLNTEAFF
TRBJ1-1 | TRBV28 | NA | NA | TGTGCCAGCAGTCAGGTGTTTGCTGAAGCTTTCTTT | CASSQVFAEAFF
TRBJ2-3 | TRBV4-3 | few | TRBD1 | TGCGCCAGCAGCCAAGATTCCCGACAGGGGGCGAGGTCGCAGTATTTT | CASSQDSRQGARSQYF
TRBJ1-4 | TRBV7-9 | NA | TRBD1 | TGTGCCAGCAGCTGGACAGGGGGGGCCAATGAAAAACTGTTTTTT | CASSWTGGANEKLFF
TRBJ2-7 | TRBV28 | NA | NA | TGTGCCAGCAGTTCCATCAACGAGCAGTACTTC | CASSSINEQYF
TRBJ1-1 | TRBV27 | NA | NA | TGTGCCAGCAGTTTCAGGGGTATGAACACTGAAGCTTTCTTT | CASSFRGMNTEAFF
TRBJ2-3 | TRBV4-3 | once | TRBD2 | TGCGCCAGCAGCCAAGATCCTAGCGGGGGTGATACGCAGTATTTT | CASSQDPSGGDTQYF